The 8 T cell receptor beta chains reported below all come from one sample, sequenced in a study of T cells in Graves' hyperthyroidism and ophthalmopathy. The source material, RNA transcripts, was used to amplify TCR beta CDR3 regions. The HTBI primer set was used in a first-round RT-PCR of the TCR CDR3. TCRdb fed the multiplex PCR reads into MiXCR, producing one record per CDR3 protein. The sample contains hundreds of thousands of distinct CDR3 sequences, about 45% of which appear only once. The material sequenced was peripheral blood or thyroid tissue (not recorded which). These receptors came from an adult man with Graves' disease, either hyperthyroidism or ophthalmopathy (not recorded which).

This clonotype appeared a few times. The chain's CDR3 is CASSERTAYEQYF. The CDR3 region has the DNA TGTGCCAGCAGCGAGCGGACAGCCTACGAGCAGTACTTC. The chain links TRBV7-9 to TRBJ2-7, with D maybe TRBD1 (6 bases). CDR1 is SEHNR, CDR2 FQNEAQ, per germline (reference sequence). The CDR3 extends over 13 amino acids. With 5 bases removed from V and 2 bases from J, the gap between germline ends came to 10 bases. The full variable domain, rest sourced from reference TRBV7-9 and TRBJ2-7, is DTGVSQNPRHKITKRGQNVTFRCDPISEHNRLYWYRQTLGQGPEFLTYFQNEAQLEKSRLLSDRFSAERPKGSFSTLEIQRTEQGDSAMYLCASSERTAYEQYFGPGTRLTVT.

The chain combines TRBV25-1 with TRBJ1-5, with D unresolved. Trimming pared 8 bases from V and 4 bases from J, leaving 15 bases between. The CDR3 consists of 14 residues. In germline, CDR1 is MGHDK, CDR2 SYGVNS. This chain's CDR3 is CASVDTGGNQPQHF. Here the CDR3 DNA reads TGTGCCAGCGTTGATACCGGAGGTAATCAGCCCCAGCATTTT.

Comments on this clonotype: It may be a read error: a sequence one base away is much more abundant. J is TRBJ1-1 and V is TRBV24-1; unclear D gene. Germline V gene data show CDR1 as KGHDR and CDR2 as SFDVKD. V shed 7 bases and J shed 1 base, with 9 bases lying between them. The CDR3 length is 13 residues. CDR3 loop: CATSRSWNTEAFF. The CDR3 DNA follows: TGTGCCACCAGCCGGTCCTGGAACACTGAAGCTTTCTTT.

This clonotype was counted a few times. The chain employs TRBV19 and TRBJ1-1, with 10 bases aligning to TRBD1. Per the germline V gene, CDR1 is LNHDA and CDR2 is SQIVND (reference sequence). This CDR3 is built from 15 residues. V lost 7 bases to trimming and J lost 1 base; unmatched junction nucleotides: 6. CDR3 region: CASTPGQGSNTEAFF. CDR3 DNA: TGTGCCAGTACTCCGGGACAGGGGTCGAACACTGAAGCTTTCTTT.

The chain combines TRBV5-1 with TRBJ2-7, with TRBD1 identical over 7 bases. The CDR3 is 14 residues long. V lost 1 base to trimming and J lost 5 bases; unmatched junction nucleotides: 6. Per germline, CDR1 SGHRS and CDR2 YFSETQ. CDR3 protein: CASSLLVTGDEQYF. In DNA form, the CDR3 reads TGCGCCAGCAGCTTGTTGGTCACAGGGGACGAGCAGTACTTC.

This clonotype was detected ten times or more. The gene calls are TRBV7-9 and TRBJ2-5; D not certain. Deletions cut 5 bases from V and 5 bases from J, with 9 bases between. This CDR3 is built from 12 residues. Germline CDR1 is SEHNR and CDR2 is FQNEAQ (reference sequence). The CDR3 sequence is CASSENMETQYF. DNA for the CDR3: TGTGCCAGCAGCGAAAACATGGAGACCCAGTACTTC.

This clonotype was seen only a few times. This rearrangement joins TRBV9 to TRBJ2-2; D is unclear. V shed 5 bases and J shed 2 bases, with 10 bases lying between them. The CDR3 has 14 amino acids. Per germline, CDR1 SGDLS and CDR2 YYNGEE. CDR3 sequence (DNA): TGTGCCAGCAGTCCCGGGCCCAACACCGGGGAGCTGTTTTTT. It codes for CASSPGPNTGELFF.

This clonotype was picked up one time. CDR3 coding DNA: TGTGCCAGCAGTTTCGGATCGTCTAACTATGGCTACACCTTC. This translates into CASSFGSSNYGYTF. The chain couples TRBV12-3 or TRBV12-4 to TRBJ1-2, with D hard to call. Trimming removed 3 bases from V and 0 bases from J, with 8 bases in between. CDR3 length: 14 residues.